This T cell receptor (beta chain) originates from a study of T cell changes during pregnancy in multiple sclerosis. TCRdb keeps only in-frame clones here, not all; method: immunoSEQ multiplex PCR. The sample contains about 79,000 clones, 75% to 95% of which appear only once. The CDR3 is 15 amino acids. CDR1 and CDR2 from the germline V gene are SGHKS and YYEKEE (reference sequence). V was pared by 2 bases and J by 5 bases, with 9 bases of the junction left unmatched. The chain has TRBV5-5 and TRBJ2-5, with 7 bases that match TRBD2. The material was CD4+ T cells from peripheral blood mononuclear cells, obtained in the second trimester of pregnancy. This TCR was recovered from a female donor with multiple sclerosis, enrolled in a pregnancy study. The CDR3 DNA reads TGTGCCAGCAGCTTAGGTTCTAGCGGAGGCGAGACCCAGTACTTC. This encodes CASSLGSSGGETQYF. The full variable domain, in which reference TRBV5-5 and TRBJ2-5 provide the parts outside the CDR3, is DAGVTQSPTHLIKTRGQQVTLRCSPISGHKSVSWYQQVLGQGPQFIFQYYEKEERGRGNFPDRFSARQFPNYSSELNVNALLLGDSALYLCASSLGSSGGETQYFGPGTRLLVL.